The 24 T cell receptor beta chains in this list originate from one sample, sequenced in a study of identical twins. TCRdb redid the calling of the 5' RACE reads with MiXCR, one entry per CDR3 protein. The sample includes approximately 620,000 distinct CDR3 sequences, over 8.5% seen only once; the top ten take approximately 0.94%. The sample was also reused in another study, on yellow fever vaccine responses in identical twins.

Sample: PBMCs. These TCRs come from a young woman in good health.

This clonotype has at least ten counts. The CDR3 spells CSVEKSRGYNEQFF. The CDR3 coding sequence is TGCAGCGTTGAAAAGTCGCGGGGATACAATGAGCAGTTCTTC. The chain links TRBV29-1 to TRBJ2-1; TRBD2 is a possible D gene (6 bases). V lost 2 bases to trimming and J lost 4 bases, with 12 bases between them. CDR3 length: 14 residues. Germline V gene sequence: CDR1 SQVTM, CDR2 ANQGSEA.

There are a few counts of this clonotype. The chain is built from TRBV28 and TRBJ2-1, with D perhaps TRBD2 (5 bases). This CDR3 contains 14 residues. Between the trimmed V and J ends, which lost 1 base and 6 bases, there was a span of 10 bases. The germline CDR1 and CDR2 sequences are MDHEN and SYDVKM. The CDR3 protein is CASSLSTISNEQFF. The CDR3 nucleotides read TGTGCCAGCAGTTTATCGACTATATCCAATGAGCAGTTCTTC.

About this clonotype itself: A much bigger clone sits one base away, suggesting this may be a read error. The gene calls are TRBV20-1 and TRBJ2-1, with 10 positions matching TRBD2. There are 14 residues in the CDR3. V lost 2 bases to trimming and J lost 9 bases; unmatched junction nucleotides: 7. CDR1 and CDR2 (germline): DFQATT, SNEGSKA (reference sequence). CDR3 bases: TGCAGTGCTAGAAAGAATTTAGCGGGGGGTGAGCAGTTCTTC. As protein: CSARKNLAGGEQFF.

This clonotype was picked up a small number of times. The chain employs TRBV25-1 and TRBJ1-1; D remains unclear. Trimming stripped 8 bases from V and 1 base from J, with 5 bases between. The CDR3 is 11 residues long. Per germline, CDR1 MGHDK and CDR2 SYGVNS. Written as DNA, the CDR3 is TGTGCCAGCGGGAAGAACACTGAAGCTTTCTTT. Protein: CASGKNTEAFF.

The chain joins TRBV20-1 to TRBJ2-5; the match to TRBD2 covers 12 bases. V dropped 0 bases and J dropped 5; count of bases not matched to a gene: 7. There are 16 residues in the CDR3. CDR1 and CDR2 (germline): DFQATT, SNEGSKA (reference sequence). CDR3: CSARDPLAGGPETQYF. As DNA, the CDR3 is TGCAGTGCTAGAGATCCCCTAGCGGGAGGGCCTGAGACCCAGTACTTC.

This clonotype was counted at least ten times. CDR3 residues: CASGGGDNQPQHF. CDR3 sequence (DNA): TGTGCCAGCGGCGGGGGGGACAATCAGCCCCAGCATTTT. The V and J genes are TRBV28 and TRBJ1-5; D might be TRBD1 (5 bases). Trimming shortened V by 8 bases and J by 3 bases, and 11 bases separated the two germline ends. Per germline, CDR1 MDHEN and CDR2 SYDVKM. The CDR3 length is 13 residues.

This clonotype was seen more than once but under ten times. V usage is TRBV5-1 and J usage is TRBJ2-5; the D is unclear. The germline V gene encodes CDR1 SGHRS and CDR2 YFSETQ. The CDR3 contains 13 residues. V was shortened by 2 bases and J by 5 bases, with 10 bases between the two germline ends. CDR3 residues: CASSLEEGETQYF. The CDR3 DNA sequence: TGCGCCAGCAGCTTAGAAGAAGGGGAGACCCAGTACTTC.

This clonotype was seen a few times. The chain combines TRBV11-2 with TRBJ2-3; 7 nucleotides agree with TRBD2. Germline CDR1 reads SGHAT; CDR2 reads FQNNGV. Unmatched junction bases numbered 6, after V lost 2 bases and J lost 4 bases. The CDR3 length is 15 residues. CDR3 sequence: CASSLQAGTSDTQYF. CDR3 in DNA: TGTGCCAGCAGCTTACAAGCGGGAACCTCAGATACGCAGTATTTT.

This clonotype has ten or more counts. The chain joins TRBV12-3 or TRBV12-4 to TRBJ2-7, with unresolved D. This CDR3 spans 13 amino acids. Trimming stripped 6 bases from V and 2 bases from J, with 11 bases between. This CDR3 reads CASSIGAPYEQYF. The DNA of the CDR3 is TGTGCCAGCAGCATTGGAGCGCCCTACGAGCAGTACTTC.

This clonotype was detected a few times. This chain uses TRBV7-2 with TRBJ2-2; 8 bases are a match to TRBD2. J was trimmed by 4 bases and V by 6 bases; bases with no gene match: 10. Germline V gene data show CDR1 as SGHTA and CDR2 as FQGNSA. The CDR3 has 16 residues. For the CDR3, the DNA is TGTGCCAGCAGGGAGACCGGGACTAGAGTCACCGGGGAGCTGTTTTTT. This sequence encodes CASRETGTRVTGELFF.

This clonotype was found a few times. V usage is TRBV5-1 and J usage is TRBJ2-1; D call uncertain. Germline V CDR1 and CDR2: SGHRS, YFSETQ. This CDR3 comprises 13 residues. The germline V and J ends were trimmed by 4 bases and 9 bases, with 14 bases remaining between them. DNA for the CDR3: TGCGCCAGCAGCCCCCCGGGTGGGCTTGAGCAGTTCTTC. It yields the protein CASSPPGGLEQFF.

This clonotype has a count of ten or more. The V and J genes are TRBV10-3 and TRBJ2-3; D may be TRBD2 (6 bases). Trimming cost V 10 bases and J 2 bases, with 10 bases left between them. The CDR3 has 12 amino acids. Germline V lookup: CDR1 ENHRY, CDR2 SYGVKD. CDR3 sequence (DNA): TGTGCCACTGGGACTGTCACAGATACGCAGTATTTT. Translation: CATGTVTDTQYF.

This rearrangement joins TRBV7-9 to TRBJ2-5; 8 nucleotides agree with TRBD2. The V segment lost 3 bases and the J segment 1 base; nucleotides outside the gene matches: 7. CDR1 and CDR2 from the germline V gene are SEHNR and FQNEAQ (reference sequence). The CDR3 totals 16 residues. The CDR3 spells CASSFGSGGFQETQYF. In DNA, the CDR3 is TGTGCCAGCAGCTTTGGGTCGGGAGGGTTCCAAGAGACCCAGTACTTC.

This clonotype was recorded once. The V and J genes are TRBV14 and TRBJ2-5; D unresolved. The CDR3 runs 16 residues. Germline CDR1 is SGHDN and CDR2 is FVKESK. V was cut by 1 base and J by 0 bases, with 12 bases left in between. In DNA form, the CDR3 reads TGTGCCAGCAGCCAAGCATCGATGAAGTACCAAGAGACCCAGTACTTC. Its translation: CASSQASMKYQETQYF.

This clonotype has at least ten counts. The chain joins TRBV5-1 to TRBJ2-5; a possible D gene is TRBD1 (6 bases). Trimming left V 4 bases short and J 5 bases short, with 15 bases between. The CDR3 contains 14 residues. CDR1 is SGHRS, CDR2 YFSETQ, per germline. The CDR3: CASSPGHSEETQYF. CDR3 nucleotides: TGCGCCAGCAGCCCGGGACATAGTGAGGAGACCCAGTACTTC. Using reference TRBV5-1 and TRBJ2-5 for the parts outside the CDR3, the full variable domain is KAGVTQTPRYLIKTRGQQVTLSCSPISGHRSVSWYQQTPGQGLQFLFEYFSETQRNKGNFPGRFSGRQFSNSRSEMNVSTLELGDSALYLCASSPGHSEETQYFGPGTRLLVL.

The sample holds a few counts of this clonotype. The V gene is TRBV5-5, the J gene TRBJ2-1; 9 bases agree with TRBD1. V lost 5 bases to trimming and J lost 7 bases; unmatched junction nucleotides: 10. Germline V gene data show CDR1 as SGHKS and CDR2 as YYEKEE (reference sequence). The CDR3 runs to 15 residues. The DNA of the CDR3 is TGTGCCAGCAGAAATACAGGGGGCGCAGGTAATGAGCAGTTCTTC. Protein product: CASRNTGGAGNEQFF.

The chain recombines TRBV7-2 with TRBJ1-2, with D unclear. The CDR3 is 12 amino acids. Looked up from germline, CDR1 is SGHTA and CDR2 is FQGNSA. The V end was cut by 0 bases, the J end by 8 bases, with 7 bases between. In DNA, the CDR3 is TGTGCCAGCAGCTTAGCTCAAAGCGGCTACACCTTC. Amino acids: CASSLAQSGYTF.

This clonotype appeared many times. The chain links TRBV28 to TRBJ1-6; D gene uncertain. The CDR3 has 15 amino acids. CDR1 and CDR2 from the germline V gene are MDHEN and SYDVKM. V dropped 3 bases and J dropped 9 bases, with 15 bases sitting between them. CDR3 sequence reads: CASSFSTRGSSPLHF. The CDR3 DNA reads as TGTGCCAGCAGTTTTTCTACGCGGGGTAGTTCACCCCTCCACTTT.

This clonotype occurred many times. The chain recombines TRBV28 with TRBJ2-1; D may be TRBD1 (6 bases). The CDR3 has 13 residues. Germline CDR1 is MDHEN and CDR2 is SYDVKM. Trimming removed 6 bases from V and 8 bases from J, with 14 bases in between. CDR3 bases: TGTGCCAGCAGGGGTACAGGGCGCGATGAGCAGTTCTTC. Translated: CASRGTGRDEQFF. The whole variable domain, remainder taken from reference TRBV28 and TRBJ2-1, is DVKVTQSSRYLVKRTGEKVFLECVQDMDHENMFWYRQDPGLGLRLIYFSYDVKMKEKGDIPEGYSVSREKKERFSLILESASTNQTSMYLCASRGTGRDEQFFGPGTRLTVL.

This clonotype was seen repeatedly, ten times or more. The gene calls are TRBV24-1 and TRBJ1-5; D might be TRBD1 (5 bases). V was clipped by 5 bases and J by 1 base, with 11 bases between them. Germline loops: CDR1 KGHDR, CDR2 SFDVKD. This CDR3 is built from 15 residues. This CDR3 reads CATSATGTSNQPQHF. In DNA, the CDR3 is TGTGCCACCAGTGCGACGGGGACCAGCAATCAGCCCCAGCATTTT.

The V call is TRBV5-6, the J call TRBJ2-5; maybe TRBD2 (6 bases). Germline V gives CDR1 SGHDT, CDR2 YYEEEE. Trimming shortened V by 6 bases and J by 3 bases, and 27 bases separated the two germline ends. This CDR3 has 18 residues. The CDR3 DNA is TGTGCCAGCAACTCAAAAATGGACTGGGCGGGGTCCGAAGAGACCCAGTACTTC. This gives the protein CASNSKMDWAGSEETQYF.

This clonotype was observed a few times. This sequence joins TRBV28 and TRBJ2-5; D not resolved. Trimming stripped 5 bases from V and 1 base from J, with 17 bases between. Per the germline V gene, CDR1 is MDHEN and CDR2 is SYDVKM. The CDR3 is 16 residues long. The CDR3 nucleotides are TGTGCCAGCAGTCCACTGACTGTGGGATCCCAAGAGACCCAGTACTTC. Its translation is CASSPLTVGSQETQYF. The full variable domain, rest sourced from reference TRBV28 and TRBJ2-5, is DVKVTQSSRYLVKRTGEKVFLECVQDMDHENMFWYRQDPGLGLRLIYFSYDVKMKEKGDIPEGYSVSREKKERFSLILESASTNQTSMYLCASSPLTVGSQETQYFGPGTRLLVL.

This clonotype was recorded a few times. The rearrangement joins TRBV5-1 to TRBJ2-7; 11 bases line up with TRBD2. The length of the CDR3 is 17 residues. Germline V gene data show CDR1 as SGHRS and CDR2 as YFSETQ. J was trimmed by 0 bases and V by 1 base; bases with no gene match: 6. DNA for the CDR3: TGCGCCAGCAGCTTGTTCGGTACTAGCGGGGGCTCCTACGAGCAGTACTTC. This sequence encodes CASSLFGTSGGSYEQYF.

V gene TRBV6-5 combines with J gene TRBJ1-1; 9 bases agree with TRBD1. The CDR3 contains 15 residues. V shed 4 bases, J shed 3 bases, and the junction held 6 bases outside the gene matches. In germline, CDR1 is MNHEY, CDR2 SVGAGI. As DNA, the CDR3 is TGTGCCAGCAGTTCTTCCGGGACAGGGTACACTGAAGCTTTCTTT. Translation: CASSSSGTGYTEAFF.